This passage covers 28 T cell receptor beta chains from one sample sequenced in a study of T cells after yellow fever vaccination (dated by TCRdb to the late 2010s). The treatment or condition label, read with the paper, signifies: live attenuated yellow fever vaccine strain. The library was built by means of 5' RACE. TCRdb lists the instrument as Illumina HiSeq 2500. TCRdb trimmed public reads at Q25 via fastp, called clones via MiXCR and kept in-frame beta chains. Entries that share a CDR3 protein sequence are merged under the most common genes and DNA. Within this sample are 450,000 to 600,000 distinct CDR3 sequences, with approximately 13% of them counted one time only. Around an eighth of the sample is held by the ten biggest clonotypes. Here the sequenced sample was PBMCs, taken on the day of the yellow fever booster vaccination. The receptors shown here come from a man under 40 who received the YFV17D yellow fever vaccine.

V gene TRBV5-4 combines with J gene TRBJ2-7; 11 nucleotides agree with TRBD2. The CDR3 runs to 14 residues. CDR1 and CDR2 from the germline V gene are SGHNT and YYREEE (reference sequence). J gave up 7 bases and V 4 bases, and 7 bases lay outside the gene matches. This chain's CDR3 is CASSRLAGTWEQYF. In nucleotides, the CDR3 is TGTGCCAGCAGCCGACTAGCGGGAACCTGGGAGCAGTACTTC.

This clonotype was observed a few times. This rearrangement joins TRBV29-1 to TRBJ2-1; D perhaps matches TRBD2 (5 bases). CDR3 length: 13 residues. The ends were cut back, 6 bases at V and 4 bases at J, with 13 bases in the middle. CDR1 and CDR2 (germline): SQVTM, ANQGSEA. In DNA, the CDR3 is TGCAGCGTCTCAGCGGCCAATTACAATGAGCAGTTCTTC. Amino acid sequence: CSVSAANYNEQFF.

This clonotype was seen a few times. The chain joins TRBV19 to TRBJ2-1, with D perhaps TRBD1 (6 bases). Germline CDR1 and CDR2: LNHDA and SQIVND (reference sequence). V was shortened by 3 bases and J by 9 bases, with 15 bases between the two germline ends. The CDR3 runs 14 residues. As DNA, the CDR3 is TGTGCCAGTAGTATCAGGGGAGCAGGGCTTGAGCAGTTCTTC. Amino acids: CASSIRGAGLEQFF.

A few counts support this clonotype. The chain couples TRBV5-1 to TRBJ1-5; 10 bases line up with TRBD1. The trim removed 1 base at V and 5 bases at J, leaving 3 bases unmatched. The CDR3 runs to 15 residues. The germline gives CDR1 SGHRS, CDR2 YFSETQ. The CDR3 loop is CASSLTGTGDQPQHF. CDR3 bases: TGCGCCAGCAGCTTGACCGGGACAGGGGATCAGCCCCAGCATTTT. The entire variable domain, with the rest obtained from reference TRBV5-1 and TRBJ1-5, is as follows: KAGVTQTPRYLIKTRGQQVTLSCSPISGHRSVSWYQQTPGQGLQFLFEYFSETQRNKGNFPGRFSGRQFSNSRSEMNVSTLELGDSALYLCASSLTGTGDQPQHFGDGTRLSIL.

This clonotype occurred a few times. J is TRBJ2-1 and V is TRBV20-1; 11 bases line up with TRBD2. This CDR3 contains 15 residues. Germline V gives CDR1 DFQATT, CDR2 SNEGSKA (reference sequence). J lost 9 bases, V lost 5 bases, and 12 bases had no gene match. CDR3 nucleotide sequence: TGCAGTGCTGATATTAGCGGGAGGGGGATGGGTGAGCAGTTCTTC. Translation: CSADISGRGMGEQFF.

This clonotype turned up a few times. CDR3: CASPTTDRAIYNEQFF. The CDR3 nucleotides read TGTGCCAGCCCCACCACCGACCGCGCAATATACAATGAGCAGTTCTTC. The chain links TRBV7-9 to TRBJ2-1; no reliable D call. The V end lost 8 bases, the J end lost 4 bases, and 21 bases lay between the germline ends. Germline V gene sequence: CDR1 SEHNR, CDR2 FQNEAQ (reference sequence). This CDR3 is built from 16 residues. Complete variable domain (other parts from reference TRBV7-9 and TRBJ2-1): DTGVSQNPRHKITKRGQNVTFRCDPISEHNRLYWYRQTLGQGPEFLTYFQNEAQLEKSRLLSDRFSAERPKGSFSTLEIQRTEQGDSAMYLCASPTTDRAIYNEQFFGPGTRLTVL.

This clonotype showed up just a few times. The chain employs TRBV7-8 and TRBJ1-5, with D possibly being TRBD1 (5 bases). Trimming removed 1 base from V and 5 bases from J, with 12 bases in between. This CDR3 is 15 amino acids long. In germline, CDR1 is SGHVS, CDR2 FQNEAQ. The CDR3 here is CASSLDGTPYQPQHF. CDR3 coding DNA: TGTGCCAGCAGCTTAGACGGGACCCCCTATCAGCCCCAGCATTTT.

This clonotype was detected a few times. CDR3 nucleotides: TGCAGCGTTGATTGTGTTTCGGTGGGGGCCCATAAGGCCAACGTCCTGACTTTC. Protein product: CSVDCVSVGAHKANVLTF. The chain uses TRBV29-1 and TRBJ2-6, with a possible D match to TRBD1 (6 bases). The CDR3 totals 18 residues. The V gene's germline CDR1 is SQVTM and CDR2 ANQGSEA. Trimming left V 3 bases short and J 6 bases short, with 24 bases between.

The chain recombines TRBV18 with TRBJ2-3; 7 bases are shared with TRBD1. Germline CDR1 reads KGHSH; CDR2 reads LQKENI. The CDR3 spans 16 residues. V gave up 1 base and J gave up 2 bases; unmatched junction bases: 6. The CDR3 DNA reads TGTGCCAGCTCACCACTGACAGGGCTGAACACAGATACGCAGTATTTT. Protein: CASSPLTGLNTDTQYF.

This clonotype has only a few counts. The chain employs TRBV28 and TRBJ2-7; D possibly corresponds to TRBD1 (6 bases). The CDR3 contains 14 residues. V lost 3 bases to trimming and J lost 3 bases, with 12 bases between them. Germline V lookup: CDR1 MDHEN, CDR2 SYDVKM. The CDR3 DNA reads as TGTGCCAGCAGTTTCCGTGGACAGTTCTACGAGCAGTACTTC. Its protein is CASSFRGQFYEQYF.

J is TRBJ1-6 and V is TRBV27; D remains unclear. Trimming took off 3 bases at V and 10 bases at J, with 13 bases between the two ends. CDR1 and CDR2 from the germline V gene are MNHEY and SMNVEV (reference sequence). The CDR3 is 14 residues long. CDR3 in amino acids: CASSFEGGGSPLHF. CDR3 bases: TGTGCCAGCAGTTTCGAGGGAGGTGGGTCACCCCTCCACTTT.

The chain is built from TRBV12-3 or TRBV12-4 and TRBJ2-3; TRBD1 might be the D (5 bases). The CDR3 length is 13 residues. Trimming left V 5 bases short and J 2 bases short, with 8 bases between. The CDR3 DNA is TGTGCCAGCAGTCGGACAACCACAGATACGCAGTATTTT. This translates into CASSRTTTDTQYF.

In this sample, this clonotype turned up a few times. This chain connects TRBV12-3 or TRBV12-4 to TRBJ1-2; D may be TRBD1 (5 bases). V lost 10 bases and J 7 bases, leaving 10 bases between the germline ends. CDR3 length equals 10 residues. CDR3 bases: TGTGCCAACCTTAGGGGTGGCTACACCTTC. Translation gives CANLRGGYTF.

The chain is built from TRBV6-1 and TRBJ2-7; TRBD2 matches at 8 bases. Trimming cost V 10 bases and J 1 base; bases outside gene matches: 9. CDR3 length equals 14 residues. The germline V gene encodes CDR1 MNHNS and CDR2 SASEGT. CDR3 bases: TGTGCCACCGGAGAACGGGAGGGATCCTACGAGCAGTACTTC. The encoded protein is CATGEREGSYEQYF.

The sample holds a few counts of this clonotype. The chain has TRBV5-1 and TRBJ2-6, with a tentative D call TRBD2 (5 bases). V was trimmed by 7 bases and J by 4 bases, leaving 15 bases between them. The CDR3 is made up of 15 amino acids. Germline V gene lookup returns CDR1 SGHRS and CDR2 YFSETQ. The CDR3 DNA is TGCGCCAGCGGAACTGACGGGGTCGGGGCCAACGTCCTGACTTTC. Translation gives CASGTDGVGANVLTF.

This clonotype appeared a few times. This chain links TRBV4-2 with TRBJ2-3; no clear D gene. The CDR3 runs 18 residues. The germline CDR1 and CDR2 sequences are LGHNA and YNFKEQ. The V end was cut by 4 bases, the J end by 2 bases, with 22 bases between. CDR3 in amino acids: CASSPAGWGTKYTDTQYF. The CDR3 nucleotides are TGTGCCAGCAGCCCGGCCGGTTGGGGAACGAAGTACACAGATACGCAGTATTTT.

This chain uses TRBV15 with TRBJ2-5; D might be TRBD2 (5 bases). Germline assignment: CDR1 LNHNV and CDR2 YYDKDF (reference sequence). The ends were cut back, 1 base at V and 3 bases at J, with 9 bases in the middle. The CDR3 totals 14 residues. CDR3 nucleotides: TGTGCCACCAGCAGAGGAACCGGGGAAGAGACCCAGTACTTC. Its protein product is CATSRGTGEETQYF. Supplemented by reference TRBV15 and TRBJ2-5, the full variable domain reads DAMVIQNPRYQVTQFGKPVTLSCSQTLNHNVMYWYQQKSSQAPKLLFHYYDKDFNNEADTPDNFQSRRPNTSFCFLDIRSPGLGDTAMYLCATSRGTGEETQYFGPGTRLLVL.

In this sample, this clonotype turned up a few times. The rearrangement joins TRBV7-9 to TRBJ2-7, with a weak D call TRBD2 (5 bases). Germline assignment: CDR1 SEHNR and CDR2 FQNEAQ (reference sequence). Trimming left V 5 bases short and J 6 bases short, with 14 bases between. The length of the CDR3 is 13 residues. The CDR3 protein is CASSPRLPREQYF. CDR3 nucleotides: TGTGCCAGCAGCCCGAGACTACCTCGCGAGCAGTACTTC.

This sequence joins TRBV7-8 and TRBJ1-6, with a tentative D call TRBD1 (5 bases). In germline, CDR1 is SGHVS, CDR2 FQNEAQ. V lost 8 bases and J lost 6, with 17 bases in between. The CDR3 totals 15 residues. CDR3 amino acids: CASRRQPDSNSPLHF. The CDR3 DNA follows: TGTGCCAGCCGGAGACAGCCCGATTCTAATTCACCCCTCCACTTT.

This clonotype was detected only a few times. V and J are TRBV29-1 and TRBJ2-7; D might be TRBD2 (5 bases). Trimming pared 5 bases from V and 2 bases from J, leaving 13 bases between. Germline values: CDR1 SQVTM, CDR2 ANQGSEA. CDR3 length: 13 amino acids. The CDR3 sequence is CSVQEASPYEQYF. CDR3 in DNA: TGCAGCGTTCAGGAGGCTTCGCCCTACGAGCAGTACTTC.

This chain uses TRBV7-2 with TRBJ1-1, with D hard to call. The CDR3 sequence is 14 residues long. Trimming removed 3 bases at V and 3 bases at J, with 11 bases between. Germline V CDR1 and CDR2: SGHTA, FQGNSA. The CDR3 region has the DNA TGTGCCAGCAGCTTGGGTTTTGCTTACACTGAAGCTTTCTTT. Its translation: CASSLGFAYTEAFF.

This clonotype turned up a few times. The V and J genes are TRBV9 and TRBJ2-2; 7 bases are shared with TRBD1. Germline V lookup: CDR1 SGDLS, CDR2 YYNGEE. The CDR3 totals 16 residues. The trim removed 2 bases at V and 5 bases at J, leaving 9 bases unmatched. The CDR3 here is CASSVRQGGTTGELFF. The CDR3 DNA is TGTGCCAGCAGCGTTCGACAGGGTGGAACGACCGGGGAGCTGTTTTTT.

This clonotype was counted between two and nine times. The chain is built from TRBV4-3 and TRBJ2-2, with TRBD1 matching over 9 bases. The CDR3 runs 15 residues. Germline trimming cut 6 bases from V and 5 bases from J; bases unmatched to any gene: 7. CDR1 LGHNA and CDR2 YSLEER come from the germline V gene. The DNA for the CDR3 is TGCGCCAGCAGTTACTACAGGGGGCAGACCGGGGAGCTGTTTTTT. This gives the protein CASSYYRGQTGELFF.

This clonotype was counted a few times. J is TRBJ2-1 and V is TRBV7-6, with 10 bases identical to TRBD2. The germline gives CDR1 SGHVS, CDR2 FNYEAQ. With 5 bases clipped from V and 7 bases from J, the junction kept 5 bases outside the gene matches. The CDR3 loop spans 14 amino acids. The CDR3 nucleotides are TGTGCCAGCAGCCTCTCGACTAGCGGGAATGAGCAGTTCTTC. This encodes CASSLSTSGNEQFF.

This clonotype has a handful of counts. The CDR3 here is CASGLSLAGSSYNEQFF. CDR3 coding DNA: TGTGCTAGTGGTTTATCCCTAGCGGGTAGCTCCTACAATGAGCAGTTCTTC. V is TRBV12-5 and J is TRBJ2-1, with TRBD2 matching over 8 bases. The V and J ends lost 3 bases and 0 bases, in that order; junction bases with no gene match: 7. CDR3 length equals 17 residues. CDR1 is LGHNT, CDR2 FRNRAP, per germline. Variable domain in full (rest from reference TRBV12-5 and TRBJ2-1): DARVTQTPRHKVTEMGQEVTMRCQPILGHNTVFWYRQTMMQGLELLAYFRNRAPLDDSGMPKDRFSAEMPDATLATLKIQPSEPRDSAVYFCASGLSLAGSSYNEQFFGPGTRLTVL.

This clonotype was counted only a few times. CDR3 nucleotides: TGTGCCAGCAGACGGACTAGCGTTACTTCTAGCTCCTACAATGAGCAGTTCTTC. Protein product: CASRRTSVTSSSYNEQFF. J is TRBJ2-1 and V is TRBV27; 9 positions agree with TRBD2. The CDR3 covers 18 residues. The germline gives CDR1 MNHEY, CDR2 SMNVEV (reference sequence). The ends lost 6 bases at V and 0 bases at J; junction bases unmatched: 12.

In nucleotides, the CDR3 is TGTGCCACCAGCAGGGGGACAGGGATGGCAAGCGGGGCTAATGAGCAGTTCTTC. Encoded protein: CATSRGTGMASGANEQFF. The chain joins TRBV15 to TRBJ2-1, with 9 nucleotides matching TRBD1. J was trimmed by 7 bases and V by 3 bases; bases with no gene match: 16. Germline V gene data show CDR1 as LNHNV and CDR2 as YYDKDF (reference sequence). This CDR3 spans 18 amino acids.

This chain uses TRBV5-4 with TRBJ2-1, with 8 bases identical to TRBD2. From germline, CDR1 is SGHNT and CDR2 YYREEE (reference sequence). The CDR3 consists of 14 residues. V trimming: 2 bases; J trimming: 9 bases; junction bases outside the gene matches: 7. The CDR3 bases are TGTGCCAGCAGCTTAGCGGGAGTTAGAAGTGAGCAGTTCTTC. As protein: CASSLAGVRSEQFF.